This T cell receptor (beta chain) was sequenced in a study of blood T cell repertoires in COVID-19. On the study more broadly: T cells, B-cell-depleted T cells, or PBMCs provided the cDNA or gDNA that served as material.

This clone was observed a single time. Original data processing: Nucleated cell counts were estimated from reference gene primer amplification. Sequenced by immunoSEQ multiplex PCR; TCRdb stores in-frame clones only, minus some. V and J calls and clone size follow that table, whereas D and trimming were derived from the DNA. The repertoire holds approximately 150,000 clones, with more than 75% as singletons. Trimming cost V 6 bases and J 5 bases, with 6 bases left between them. This CDR3 is 11 amino acids long. The sequenced sample was peripheral blood. The receptor was isolated from a woman aged 45-65 years with acute or convalescent COVID-19. J is TRBJ2-3 and V is TRBV12-3 or TRBV12-4; unclear D gene. The CDR3 loop reads CASSPRDTQYF. The CDR3 DNA follows: TGTGCCAGCAGCCCCAGAGATACGCAGTATTTT.